This T cell receptor beta chain was recorded in a study of human T cells and chemical hapten exposure. This clonotype was detected many times. This sample's time point: patch test 1, 2 weeks after DPC sensitization. As for treatment: therapeutic diphenylcyclopropenone sensitization with weekly scalp DPC. From germline, CDR1 is WNHNN and CDR2 SYGVQD (reference sequence). Trimming shortened V by 0 bases and J by 3 bases, and 11 bases separated the two germline ends. The CDR3 loop spans 16 amino acids. TCRdb re-called the RACE reads through MiXCR, storing one row per CDR3 protein. The repertoire holds some 79,000 distinct CDR3 sequences, with about 8% as singletons.

The sequence came from a woman aged 25-40 years with alopecia areata. Some clones in this sample may be carry-over from other donors' samples. The sample consisted of whole blood, taken in connection with sensitization to the hapten diphenylcyclopropenone (DPC). The rearrangement links TRBV10-1 to TRBJ2-2, with D possibly TRBD2 on 6 matching bases. The CDR3 loop is CASSESLASHTGELFF. CDR3 DNA sequence: TGCGCCAGCAGTGAGTCGCTAGCGTCTCACACCGGGGAGCTGTTTTTT.